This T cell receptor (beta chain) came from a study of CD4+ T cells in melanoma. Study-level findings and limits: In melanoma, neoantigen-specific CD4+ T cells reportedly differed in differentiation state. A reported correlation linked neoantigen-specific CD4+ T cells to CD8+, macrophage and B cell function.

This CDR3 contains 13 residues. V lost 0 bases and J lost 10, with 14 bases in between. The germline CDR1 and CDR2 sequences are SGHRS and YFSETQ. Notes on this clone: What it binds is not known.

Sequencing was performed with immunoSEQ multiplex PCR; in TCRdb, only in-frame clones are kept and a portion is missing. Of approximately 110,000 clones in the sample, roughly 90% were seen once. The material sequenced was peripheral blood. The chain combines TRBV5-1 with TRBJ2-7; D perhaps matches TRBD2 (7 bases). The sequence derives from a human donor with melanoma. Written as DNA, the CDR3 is TGCGCCAGCAGCTTGGTGATCGGGGGGCTCCAGTACTTC. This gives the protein CASSLVIGGLQYF.